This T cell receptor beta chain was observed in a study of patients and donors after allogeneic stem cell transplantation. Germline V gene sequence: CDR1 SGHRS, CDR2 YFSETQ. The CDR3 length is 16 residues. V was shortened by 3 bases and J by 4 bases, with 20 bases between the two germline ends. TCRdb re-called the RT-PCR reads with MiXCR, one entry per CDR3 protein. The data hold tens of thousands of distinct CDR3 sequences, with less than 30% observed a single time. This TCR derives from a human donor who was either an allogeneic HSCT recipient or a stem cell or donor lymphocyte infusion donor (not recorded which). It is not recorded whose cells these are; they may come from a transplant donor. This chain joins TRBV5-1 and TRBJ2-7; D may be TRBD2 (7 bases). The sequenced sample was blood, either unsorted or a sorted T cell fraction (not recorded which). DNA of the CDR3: TGCGCCAGCAGCTCCCGGGGGGCGGGGACCCTATACGAGCAGTACTTC. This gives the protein CASSSRGAGTLYEQYF.